The clone carrying this TCR beta chain appeared a single time. What it binds is not known. The identical CDR3 is also encoded by other nucleotide sequences in the sample. With 60 Vbeta and 13 Jbeta primers, the PCR was carried out. TCRdb's table, derived via immunoSEQ multiplex PCR, lists solely in-frame clones and lacks some. The table lists roughly 200,000 clones, about 70% of them singletons. This entry is derived from a study of cytomegalovirus exposure and HLA in healthy donors. Findings of the study overall: The study put 160 or so TCR beta chains on its list as cytomegalovirus-associated.

The ends were cut back, 3 bases at V and 1 base at J, with 9 bases in the middle. Germline loops: CDR1 WSHSY, CDR2 SAAADI. The CDR3 covers 14 residues. At the time of sampling, donors were nominally healthy, though unrecorded immune exposures were likely. The material sequenced was PBMCs. The chain has TRBV10-2 and TRBJ1-1, with D unclear. The sequence derives from a young woman in good health and CMV-seronegative. The CDR3 reads CASSESPGNTEAFF. In nucleotides, the CDR3 is TGCGCCAGCAGTGAAAGCCCCGGGAACACTGAAGCTTTCTTT.